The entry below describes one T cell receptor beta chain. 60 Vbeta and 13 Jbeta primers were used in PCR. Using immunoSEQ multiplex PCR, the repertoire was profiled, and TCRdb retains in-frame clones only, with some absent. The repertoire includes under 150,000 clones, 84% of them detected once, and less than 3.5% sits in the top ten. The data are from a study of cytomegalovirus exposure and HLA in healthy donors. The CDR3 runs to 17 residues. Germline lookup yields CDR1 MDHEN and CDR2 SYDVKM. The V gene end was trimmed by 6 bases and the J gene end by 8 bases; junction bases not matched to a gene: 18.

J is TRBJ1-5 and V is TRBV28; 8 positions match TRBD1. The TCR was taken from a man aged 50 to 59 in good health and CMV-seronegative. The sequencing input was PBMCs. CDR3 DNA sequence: TGTGCCAGCAGCTCGCCTCTTAGCCGGGACAGGTCGGAGCCCCAGCATTTT. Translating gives CASSSPLSRDRSEPQHF.